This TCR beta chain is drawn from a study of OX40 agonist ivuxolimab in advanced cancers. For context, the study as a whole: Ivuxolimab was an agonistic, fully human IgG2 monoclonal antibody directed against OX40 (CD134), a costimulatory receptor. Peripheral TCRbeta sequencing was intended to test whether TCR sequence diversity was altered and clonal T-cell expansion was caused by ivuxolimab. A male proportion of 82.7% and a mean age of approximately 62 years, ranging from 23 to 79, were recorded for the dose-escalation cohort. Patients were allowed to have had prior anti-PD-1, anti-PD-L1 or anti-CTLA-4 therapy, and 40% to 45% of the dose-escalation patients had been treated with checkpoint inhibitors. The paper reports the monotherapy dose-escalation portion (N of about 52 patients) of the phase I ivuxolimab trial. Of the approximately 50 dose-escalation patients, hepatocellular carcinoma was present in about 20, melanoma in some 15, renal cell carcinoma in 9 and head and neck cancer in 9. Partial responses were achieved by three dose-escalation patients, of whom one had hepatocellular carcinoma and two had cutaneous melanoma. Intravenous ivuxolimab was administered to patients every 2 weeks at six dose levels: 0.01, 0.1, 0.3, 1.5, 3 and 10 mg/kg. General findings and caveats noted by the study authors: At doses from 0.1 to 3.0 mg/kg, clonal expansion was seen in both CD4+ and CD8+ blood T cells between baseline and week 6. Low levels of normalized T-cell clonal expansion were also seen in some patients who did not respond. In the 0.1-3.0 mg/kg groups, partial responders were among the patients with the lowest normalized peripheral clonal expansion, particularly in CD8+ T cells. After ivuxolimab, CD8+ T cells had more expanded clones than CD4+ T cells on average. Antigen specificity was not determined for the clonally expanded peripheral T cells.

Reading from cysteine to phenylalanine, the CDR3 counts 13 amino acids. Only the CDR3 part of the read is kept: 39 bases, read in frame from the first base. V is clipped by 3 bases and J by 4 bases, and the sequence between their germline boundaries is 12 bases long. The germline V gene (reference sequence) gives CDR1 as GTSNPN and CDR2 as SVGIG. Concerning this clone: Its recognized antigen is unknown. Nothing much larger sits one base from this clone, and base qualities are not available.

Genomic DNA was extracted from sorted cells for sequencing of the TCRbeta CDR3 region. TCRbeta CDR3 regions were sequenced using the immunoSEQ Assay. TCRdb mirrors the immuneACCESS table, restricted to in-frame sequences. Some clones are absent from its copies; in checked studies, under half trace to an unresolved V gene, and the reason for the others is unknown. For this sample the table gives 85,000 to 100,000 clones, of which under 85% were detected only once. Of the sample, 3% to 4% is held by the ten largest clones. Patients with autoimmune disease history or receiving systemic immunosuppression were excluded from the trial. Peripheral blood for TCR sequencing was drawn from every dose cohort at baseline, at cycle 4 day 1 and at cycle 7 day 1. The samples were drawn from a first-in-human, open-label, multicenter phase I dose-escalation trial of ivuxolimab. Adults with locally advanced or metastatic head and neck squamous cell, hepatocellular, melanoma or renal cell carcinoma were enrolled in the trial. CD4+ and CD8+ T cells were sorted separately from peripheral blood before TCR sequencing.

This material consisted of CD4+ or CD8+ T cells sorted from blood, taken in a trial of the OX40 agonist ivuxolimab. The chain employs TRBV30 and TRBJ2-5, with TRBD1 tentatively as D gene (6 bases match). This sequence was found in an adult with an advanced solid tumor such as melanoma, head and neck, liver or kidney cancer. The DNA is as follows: TGTGCCTGGAGGGGACATTCAGGAGAGACCCAGTACTTC. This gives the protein CAWRGHSGETQYF.